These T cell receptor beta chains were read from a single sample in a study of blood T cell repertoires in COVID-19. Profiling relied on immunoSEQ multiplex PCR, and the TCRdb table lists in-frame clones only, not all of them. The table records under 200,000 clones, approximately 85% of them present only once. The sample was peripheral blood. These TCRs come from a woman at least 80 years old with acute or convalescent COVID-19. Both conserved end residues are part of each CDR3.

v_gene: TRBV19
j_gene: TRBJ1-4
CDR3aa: CASSIDHAGGYEKLFF

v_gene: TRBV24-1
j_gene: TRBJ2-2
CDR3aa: CATSDRDSPNTGELFF

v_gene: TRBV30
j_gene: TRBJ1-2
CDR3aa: CAWNLSLQGYGYTF

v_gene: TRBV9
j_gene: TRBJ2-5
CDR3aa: CASSVDGGIQETQYF

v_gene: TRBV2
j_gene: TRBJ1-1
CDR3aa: CASSAPGQLEAFF

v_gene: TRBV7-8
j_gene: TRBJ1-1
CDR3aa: CASSRQRNTEAFF

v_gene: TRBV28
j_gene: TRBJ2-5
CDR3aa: CASSSNPGTGGVGETQYF

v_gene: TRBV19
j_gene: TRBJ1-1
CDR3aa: CASSIWTLNTEAFF

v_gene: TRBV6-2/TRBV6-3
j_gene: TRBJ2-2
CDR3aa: CASSVPGTGITGELFF

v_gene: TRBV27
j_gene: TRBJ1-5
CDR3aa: CASSLRGEGNQPQHF

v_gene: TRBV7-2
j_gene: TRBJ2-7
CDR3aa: CASSFAVDRGLEQYF

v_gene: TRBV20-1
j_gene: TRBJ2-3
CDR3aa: CSASFPGGTDTQYF